This T cell receptor (beta chain) was identified during a study of PD-1 blockade in mismatch repair-deficient tumors. Study-wide background: Patients had some twelve mismatch repair-deficient cancer types, all previously treated and progressing.

All patients were mismatch repair deficient, assessed by either PCR or immunohistochemistry. Three pembrolizumab responders had their TCRs sequenced. Broader study findings: Tumor-resident clones, often undetectable pretreatment in blood, expanded then contracted after pembrolizumab.

About this clone itself: Its antigen is unknown.

Sequenced by immunoSEQ multiplex PCR; TCRdb stores in-frame clones only, minus some. The sample yields over 100,000 clones, roughly 80% seen once. Material: peripheral blood, obtained 60 to 65 weeks after starting pembrolizumab. This clonotype was obtained from an adult with mismatch repair-deficient cancer.

As DNA, the CDR3 is TGTGCCAGCAGCTTGGGGACAGGGGTCTTAAGCGCACCCTACGAGCAGTACTTC. This translates into CASSLGTGVLSAPYEQYF. This chain uses TRBV5-5 with TRBJ2-7, with TRBD1 matching 9 bases. From germline, CDR1 is SGHKS and CDR2 YYEKEE (reference sequence). V shed 0 bases and J 2 bases; nucleotides not matched to a gene: 12. The CDR3 length is 18 residues.